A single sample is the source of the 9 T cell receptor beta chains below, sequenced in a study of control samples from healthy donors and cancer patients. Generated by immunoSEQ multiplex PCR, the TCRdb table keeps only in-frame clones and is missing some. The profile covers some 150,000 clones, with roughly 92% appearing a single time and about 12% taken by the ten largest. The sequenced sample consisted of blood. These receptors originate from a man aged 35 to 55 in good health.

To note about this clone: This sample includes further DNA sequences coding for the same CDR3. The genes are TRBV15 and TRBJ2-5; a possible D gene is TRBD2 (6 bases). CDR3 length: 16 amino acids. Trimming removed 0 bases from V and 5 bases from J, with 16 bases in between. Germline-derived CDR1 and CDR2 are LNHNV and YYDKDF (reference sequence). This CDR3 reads CATSREGLQAGETQYF. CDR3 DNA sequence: TGTGCCACCAGCAGAGAAGGACTGCAAGCGGGTGAGACCCAGTACTTC. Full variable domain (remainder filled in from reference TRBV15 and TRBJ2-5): DAMVIQNPRYQVTQFGKPVTLSCSQTLNHNVMYWYQQKSSQAPKLLFHYYDKDFNNEADTPDNFQSRRPNTSFCFLDIRSPGLGDTAMYLCATSREGLQAGETQYFGPGTRLLVL.

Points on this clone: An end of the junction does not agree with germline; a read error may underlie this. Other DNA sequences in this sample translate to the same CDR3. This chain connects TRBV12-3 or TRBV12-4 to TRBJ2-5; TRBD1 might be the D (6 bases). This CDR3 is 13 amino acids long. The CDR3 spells CASSLGGQETQYF. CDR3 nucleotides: TGTGCCAGCAGTTTAGGGGGACAAGAAACCCAGTACTTC.

CDR3 sequence: CASSPATPTYEQYF. CDR3 bases: TGTGCCAGCAGCCCCGCCACACCGACCTACGAGCAGTACTTC. The V and J genes are TRBV28 and TRBJ2-7; D remains ambiguous. The V end was cut by 6 bases, the J end by 2 bases, with 14 bases between. The CDR3 runs 14 residues. The germline gives CDR1 MDHEN, CDR2 SYDVKM.

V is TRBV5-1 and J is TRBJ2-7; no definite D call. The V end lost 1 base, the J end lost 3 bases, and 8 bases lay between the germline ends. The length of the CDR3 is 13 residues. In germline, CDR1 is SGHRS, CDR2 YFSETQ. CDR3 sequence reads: CASSLNWDYEQYF. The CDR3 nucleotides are TGCGCCAGCAGCTTGAATTGGGACTACGAGCAGTACTTC.

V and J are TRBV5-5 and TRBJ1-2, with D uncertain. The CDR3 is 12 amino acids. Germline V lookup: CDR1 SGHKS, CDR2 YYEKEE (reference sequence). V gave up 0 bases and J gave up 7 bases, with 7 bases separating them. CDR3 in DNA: TGTGCCAGCAGCTTGGGGTTCTCTGGCTACACCTTC. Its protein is CASSLGFSGYTF.

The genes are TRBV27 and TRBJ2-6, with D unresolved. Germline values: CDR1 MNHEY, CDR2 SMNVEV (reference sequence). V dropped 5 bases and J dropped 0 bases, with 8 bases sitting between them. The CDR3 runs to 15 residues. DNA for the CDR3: TGTGCCAGCAGTCCGCCGTACTCTGGGGCCAACGTCCTGACTTTC. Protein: CASSPPYSGANVLTF.

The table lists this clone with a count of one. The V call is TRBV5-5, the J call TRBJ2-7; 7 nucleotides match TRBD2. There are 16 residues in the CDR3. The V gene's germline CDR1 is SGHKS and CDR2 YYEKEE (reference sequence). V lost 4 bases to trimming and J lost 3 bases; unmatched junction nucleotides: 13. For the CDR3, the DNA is TGTGCCAGCAGCCGGGAGGTTAGGGGATGGAACTACGAGCAGTACTTC. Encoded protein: CASSREVRGWNYEQYF.

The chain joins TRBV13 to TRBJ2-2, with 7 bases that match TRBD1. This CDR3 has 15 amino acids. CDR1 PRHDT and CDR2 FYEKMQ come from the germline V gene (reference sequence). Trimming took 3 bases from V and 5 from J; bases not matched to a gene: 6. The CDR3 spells CASSFSTGPTGELFF. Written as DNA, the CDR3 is TGTGCCAGCAGCTTCTCGACAGGGCCAACCGGGGAGCTGTTTTTT.

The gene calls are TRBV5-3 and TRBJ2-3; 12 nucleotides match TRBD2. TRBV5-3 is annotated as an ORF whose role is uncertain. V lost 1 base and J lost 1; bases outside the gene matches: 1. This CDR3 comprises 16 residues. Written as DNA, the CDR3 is TGTGCCAGAAGCTTGCGACTAGCGGGGGGCACAGATACGCAGTATTTT. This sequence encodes CARSLRLAGGTDTQYF.